This TCR beta chain is from a study of T cell responses to AZD1222 COVID-19 vaccine. General observations from the study: In all cases, repertoires were sampled only after the peak T cell response. Spike-specific TCR breadth and depth were elevated following two AZD1222 doses. In a largely white British group with more females than males, clonal diversity was possibly underestimated.

Turning to this clone: The antigen remains unidentified.

Sequencing used immunoSEQ multiplex PCR; TCRdb keeps in-frame clones, though not all of them. The sample lists tens of thousands of clones, over 85% occurring once. Germline CDR1 KGHDR, CDR2 SFDVKD. The CDR3 has 13 amino acids. Trimming removed 4 bases at V and 6 bases at J, with 9 bases between. The source of this sequence is an adult in good health. The J gene is TRBJ2-1, the V gene TRBV24-1; D is undetermined. This material consisted of peripheral blood, taken on day 0 of AZD1222 vaccination. CDR3 nucleotide sequence: TGTGCCACCAGTGACTACACGGCCAATGAGCAGTTCTTC. Protein product: CATSDYTANEQFF.